A single sample gave rise to the 6 T cell receptor beta chains below, sequenced in a study of blood T cell repertoires in COVID-19. Only in-frame clones appear in the TCRdb table, and some are missing; sequencing was by immunoSEQ multiplex PCR. The sample contains 250,000 to 350,000 clones, 90% of which appear only once. Sample: peripheral blood. These TCRs come from a woman aged 25-40 years with COVID-19, enrolled during active disease.

This clone appeared once. The CDR3 region has the DNA TGTGCCAGTAGTAAGGGGGAGACAAGAAACACCATATATTTT. Residues: CASSKGETRNTIYF. The chain carries TRBV19 and TRBJ1-3; D perhaps matches TRBD1 (6 bases). The CDR3 is 14 amino acids. V lost 4 bases and J 5 bases, leaving 12 bases between the germline ends. Per the germline V gene, CDR1 is LNHDA and CDR2 is SQIVND (reference sequence).

The V and J genes are TRBV4-1 and TRBJ2-3, with 9 positions matching TRBD2. Unmatched junction bases numbered 10, after V lost 4 bases and J lost 2 bases. The CDR3 extends over 17 amino acids. Germline values: CDR1 MGHRA, CDR2 YSYEKL. The CDR3 region is CASSLQAGGGVTDTQYF. For the CDR3, the DNA is TGCGCCAGCAGCCTTCAAGCGGGAGGAGGGGTCACAGATACGCAGTATTTT.

This chain connects TRBV7-9 to TRBJ1-2; D may be TRBD1 (6 bases). The CDR3 consists of 15 residues. Germline CDR1 and CDR2: SEHNR and FQNEAQ (reference sequence). V was pared by 0 bases and J by 6 bases, with 14 bases between. The CDR3 nucleotides are TGTGCCAGCAGCTTAGCGCTAGGGGGAAAAAATGGCTACACCTTC. It translates to CASSLALGGKNGYTF.

This clone was counted a few times. This chain joins TRBV5-8 and TRBJ1-1, with 8 bases matching TRBD1. CDR1 and CDR2 from the germline V gene are SGHTS and YDEGEE. The CDR3 length is 14 residues. Trimming took 4 bases from V and 3 from J; bases not matched to a gene: 5. DNA for the CDR3: TGTGCCAGCAGCCTGACAGGGGAGTACACTGAAGCTTTCTTT. Protein product: CASSLTGEYTEAFF. The whole variable domain, remainder taken from reference TRBV5-8 and TRBJ1-1, is EAGVTQSPTHLIKTRGQQATLRCSPISGHTSVYWYQQALGLGLQFLLWYDEGEERNRGNFPPRFSGRQFPNYSSELNVNALELEDSALYLCASSLTGEYTEAFFGQGTRLTVV.

The chain couples TRBV20-1 to TRBJ2-1; TRBD1 aligns across 10 bases. The length of the CDR3 is 15 residues. Germline trimming cut 3 bases from V and 3 bases from J; bases unmatched to any gene: 5. The V gene's germline CDR1 is DFQATT and CDR2 SNEGSKA (reference sequence). As DNA, the CDR3 is TGCAGTGCTAGTGTGGGGGACAGGGGCTACAATGAGCAGTTCTTC. Its translation: CSASVGDRGYNEQFF.

The chain joins TRBV27 to TRBJ2-7; TRBD2 agrees at 7 bases. V was pared by 0 bases and J by 2 bases, with 10 bases of the junction left unmatched. This CDR3 has 17 amino acids. Germline V gene sequence: CDR1 MNHEY, CDR2 SMNVEV (reference sequence). Written as DNA, the CDR3 is TGTGCCAGCAGTTTATCCCCGGGGGGTAATTATGCCTACGAGCAGTACTTC. Residues: CASSLSPGGNYAYEQYF.